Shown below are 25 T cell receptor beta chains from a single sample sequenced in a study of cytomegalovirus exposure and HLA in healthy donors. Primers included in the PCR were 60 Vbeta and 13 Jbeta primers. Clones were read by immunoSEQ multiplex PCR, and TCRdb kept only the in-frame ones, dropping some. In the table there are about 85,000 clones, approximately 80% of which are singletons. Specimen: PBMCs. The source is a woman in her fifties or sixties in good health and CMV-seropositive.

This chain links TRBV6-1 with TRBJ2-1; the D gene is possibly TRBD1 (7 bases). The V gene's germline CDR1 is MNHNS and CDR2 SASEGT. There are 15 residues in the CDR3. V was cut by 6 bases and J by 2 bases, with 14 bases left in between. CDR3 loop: CASSPQGGAYNEQFF. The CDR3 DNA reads TGTGCCAGCAGCCCCCAGGGGGGCGCCTACAATGAGCAGTTCTTC.

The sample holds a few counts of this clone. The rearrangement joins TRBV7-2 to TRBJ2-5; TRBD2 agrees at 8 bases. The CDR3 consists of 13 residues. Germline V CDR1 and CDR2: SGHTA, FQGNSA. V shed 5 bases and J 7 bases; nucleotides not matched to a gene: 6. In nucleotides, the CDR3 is TGTGCCAGCAGCCCCGGGGGGGGTTGGACCCAGTACTTC. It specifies CASSPGGGWTQYF. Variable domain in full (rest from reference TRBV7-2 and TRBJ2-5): GAGVSQSPSNKVTEKGKDVELRCDPISGHTALYWYRQSLGQGLEFLIYFQGNSAPDKSGLPSDRFSAERTGGSVSTLTIQRTQQEDSAVYLCASSPGGGWTQYFGPGTRLLVL.

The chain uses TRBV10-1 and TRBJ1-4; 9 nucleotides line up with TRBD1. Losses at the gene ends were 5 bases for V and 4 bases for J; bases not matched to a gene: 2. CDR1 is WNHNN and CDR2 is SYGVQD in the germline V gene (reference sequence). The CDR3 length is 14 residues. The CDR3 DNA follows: TGCGCCAGCAGTACAGGGGGCCGTAATGAAAAACTGTTTTTT. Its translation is CASSTGGRNEKLFF.

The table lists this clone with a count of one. In nucleotides, the CDR3 is TGTGCCAGCAGTTTAAGAGGACAGGGAAGCTATGGCTACACCTTC. Translated, it gives CASSLRGQGSYGYTF. The chain is built from TRBV27 and TRBJ1-2, with 8 positions matching TRBD1. J lost 4 bases, V lost 2 bases, and 6 bases had no gene match. Germline V lookup: CDR1 MNHEY, CDR2 SMNVEV (reference sequence). The CDR3 extends over 15 amino acids.

The chain's CDR3 is CASSLPTDSGTEAFF. The CDR3 DNA reads as TGTGCCAGCAGCTTACCCACGGACAGTGGCACTGAAGCTTTCTTT. The chain is built from TRBV11-2 and TRBJ1-1; D is perhaps TRBD1 (6 bases). This CDR3 comprises 15 residues. From germline, CDR1 is SGHAT and CDR2 FQNNGV. Trimming shortened V by 2 bases and J by 4 bases, and 14 bases separated the two germline ends.

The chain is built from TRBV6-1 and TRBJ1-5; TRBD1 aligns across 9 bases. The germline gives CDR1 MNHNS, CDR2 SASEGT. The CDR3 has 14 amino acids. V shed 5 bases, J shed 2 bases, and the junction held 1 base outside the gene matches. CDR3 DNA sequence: TGTGCCAGCAGTTGGACAGGGGGCAATCAGCCCCAGCATTTT. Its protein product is CASSWTGGNQPQHF.

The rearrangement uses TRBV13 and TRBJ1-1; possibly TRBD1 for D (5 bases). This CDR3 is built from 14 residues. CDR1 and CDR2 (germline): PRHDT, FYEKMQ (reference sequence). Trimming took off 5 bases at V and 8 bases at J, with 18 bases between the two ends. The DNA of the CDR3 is TGTGCCAGCAGCCCGGGCGACAGTGGGGCCGAAGCTTTCTTT. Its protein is CASSPGDSGAEAFF. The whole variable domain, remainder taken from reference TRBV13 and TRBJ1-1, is AAGVIQSPRHLIKEKRETATLKCYPIPRHDTVYWYQQGPGQDPQFLISFYEKMQSDKGSIPDRFSAQQFSDYHSELNMSSLELGDSALYFCASSPGDSGAEAFFGQGTRLTVV.

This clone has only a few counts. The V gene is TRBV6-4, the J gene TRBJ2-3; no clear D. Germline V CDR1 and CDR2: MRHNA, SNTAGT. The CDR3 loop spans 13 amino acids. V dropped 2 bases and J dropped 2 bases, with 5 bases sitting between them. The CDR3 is CASSDLYTDTQYF. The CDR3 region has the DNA TGTGCCAGCAGTGACCTTTACACAGATACGCAGTATTTT.

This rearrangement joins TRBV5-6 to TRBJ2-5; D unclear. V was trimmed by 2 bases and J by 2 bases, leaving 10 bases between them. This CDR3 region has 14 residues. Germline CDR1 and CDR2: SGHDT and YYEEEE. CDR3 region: CASSFVAVQETQYF. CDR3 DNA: TGTGCCAGCAGCTTCGTCGCAGTACAAGAGACCCAGTACTTC. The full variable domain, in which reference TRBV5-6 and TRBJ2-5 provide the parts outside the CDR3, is DAGVTQSPTHLIKTRGQQVTLRCSPKSGHDTVSWYQQALGQGPQFIFQYYEEEERQRGNFPDRFSGHQFPNYSSELNVNALLLGDSALYLCASSFVAVQETQYFGPGTRLLVL.

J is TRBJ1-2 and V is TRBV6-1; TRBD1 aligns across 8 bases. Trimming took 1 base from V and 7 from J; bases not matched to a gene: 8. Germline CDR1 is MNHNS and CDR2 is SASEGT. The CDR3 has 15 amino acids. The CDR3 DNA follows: TGTGCCAGCAGTGAAGTAGCCGGCAGGGGGCTTGGCTACACCTTC. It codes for CASSEVAGRGLGYTF.

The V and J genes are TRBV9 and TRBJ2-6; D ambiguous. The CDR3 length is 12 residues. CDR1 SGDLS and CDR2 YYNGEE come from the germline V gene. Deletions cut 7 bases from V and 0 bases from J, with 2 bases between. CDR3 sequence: CASHSGANVLTF. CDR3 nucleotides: TGTGCCAGCCACTCTGGGGCCAACGTCCTGACTTTC.

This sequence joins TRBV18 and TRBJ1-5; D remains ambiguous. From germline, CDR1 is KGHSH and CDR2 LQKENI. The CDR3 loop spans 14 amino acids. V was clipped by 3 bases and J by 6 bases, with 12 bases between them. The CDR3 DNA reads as TGTGCCAGCTCACCCGGGAGTACGCGTCAGCCCCAGCATTTT. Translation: CASSPGSTRQPQHF.

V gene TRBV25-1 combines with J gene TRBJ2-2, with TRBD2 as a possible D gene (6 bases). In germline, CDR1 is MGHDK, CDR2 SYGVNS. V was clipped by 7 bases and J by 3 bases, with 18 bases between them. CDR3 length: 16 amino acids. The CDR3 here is CASTPRRGMDTGELFF. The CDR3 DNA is TGTGCCAGCACCCCCAGGAGGGGTATGGACACCGGGGAGCTGTTTTTT.

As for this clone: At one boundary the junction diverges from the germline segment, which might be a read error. The chain's CDR3 is CASSLGQGAVDTRYF. DNA of the CDR3: TGTGCCAGCAGCTTAGGACAGGGGGCCGTAGATACGCGGTATTTT. The V call is TRBV11-3, the J call TRBJ2-3, with 10 bases fitting TRBD1. Germline CDR1 reads SGHNT; CDR2 reads YENEEA. The CDR3 totals 15 residues.

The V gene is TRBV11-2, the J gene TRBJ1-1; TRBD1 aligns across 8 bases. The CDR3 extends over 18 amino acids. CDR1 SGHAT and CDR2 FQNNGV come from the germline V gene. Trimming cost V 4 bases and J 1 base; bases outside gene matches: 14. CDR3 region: CASSSIIPGQVKNTEAFF. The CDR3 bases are TGTGCCAGCAGCTCCATCATACCGGGACAGGTGAAGAACACTGAAGCTTTCTTT.

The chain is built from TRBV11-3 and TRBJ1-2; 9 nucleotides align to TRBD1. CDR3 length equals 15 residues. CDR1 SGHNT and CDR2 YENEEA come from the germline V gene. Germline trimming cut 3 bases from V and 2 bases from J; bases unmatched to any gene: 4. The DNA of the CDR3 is TGTGCCAGCAGCTTCTCCGGGACAGGGAACTATGGCTACACCTTC. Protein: CASSFSGTGNYGYTF.

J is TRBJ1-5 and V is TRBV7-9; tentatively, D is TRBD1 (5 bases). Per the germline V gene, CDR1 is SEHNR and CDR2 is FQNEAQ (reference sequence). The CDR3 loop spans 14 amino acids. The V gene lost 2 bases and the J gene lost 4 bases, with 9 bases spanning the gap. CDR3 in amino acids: CASSLQGGNQPQHF. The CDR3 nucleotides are TGTGCCAGCAGCTTACAGGGTGGTAATCAGCCCCAGCATTTT.

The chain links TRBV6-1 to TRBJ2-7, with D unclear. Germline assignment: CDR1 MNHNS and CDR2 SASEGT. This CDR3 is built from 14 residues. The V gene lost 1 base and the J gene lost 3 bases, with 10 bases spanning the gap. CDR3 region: CASSEGANLYEQYV. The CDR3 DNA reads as TGTGCCAGCAGTGAAGGGGCCAATCTCTACGAGCAGTACGTC.

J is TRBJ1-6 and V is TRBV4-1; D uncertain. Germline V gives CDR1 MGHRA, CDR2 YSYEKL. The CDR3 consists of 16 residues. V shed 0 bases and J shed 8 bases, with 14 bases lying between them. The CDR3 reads CASSQEGRRFDSPLHF. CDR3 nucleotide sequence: TGCGCCAGCAGCCAAGAGGGCCGGCGATTCGATTCACCCCTCCACTTT.

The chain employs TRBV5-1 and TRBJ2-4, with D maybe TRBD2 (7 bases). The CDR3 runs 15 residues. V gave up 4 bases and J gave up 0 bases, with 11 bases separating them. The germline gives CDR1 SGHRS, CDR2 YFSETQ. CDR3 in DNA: TGCGCCAGCAGCAGGGAGGGGGGAGCCAAAAACATTCAGTACTTC. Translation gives CASSREGGAKNIQYF.

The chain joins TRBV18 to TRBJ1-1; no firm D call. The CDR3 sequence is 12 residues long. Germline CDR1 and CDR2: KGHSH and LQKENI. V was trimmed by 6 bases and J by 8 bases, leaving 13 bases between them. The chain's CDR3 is CASSYREGEAFF. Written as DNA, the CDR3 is TGTGCCAGCTCTTACCGAGAGGGCGAAGCTTTCTTT.

For the CDR3, the DNA is TGTGCCAGCAGTTTTGTCGGGACTAGCGGGACAATGCGGAACGAGCAGTACGTC. It translates to CASSFVGTSGTMRNEQYV. This sequence joins TRBV27 and TRBJ2-7, with 13 bases identical to TRBD2. Trimming took 3 bases from V and 5 from J; bases not matched to a gene: 13. Looked up from germline, CDR1 is MNHEY and CDR2 is SMNVEV (reference sequence). This CDR3 has 18 amino acids.

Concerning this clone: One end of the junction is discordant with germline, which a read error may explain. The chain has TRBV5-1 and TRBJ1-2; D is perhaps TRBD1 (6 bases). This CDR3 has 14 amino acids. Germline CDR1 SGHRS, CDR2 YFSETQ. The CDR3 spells CASSLGEGTYGYTF. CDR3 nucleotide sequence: TGCGCCAGCAGTTTGGGGGAGGGGACATATGGCTACACCTTC.

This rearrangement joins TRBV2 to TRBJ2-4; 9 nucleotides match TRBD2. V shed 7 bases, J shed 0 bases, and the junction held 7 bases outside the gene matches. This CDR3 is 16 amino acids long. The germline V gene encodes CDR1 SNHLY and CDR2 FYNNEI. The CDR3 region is CASTEAGGIAKNIQYF. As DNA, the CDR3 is TGTGCCAGCACAGAGGCGGGGGGGATAGCCAAAAACATTCAGTACTTC. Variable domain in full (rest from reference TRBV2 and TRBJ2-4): EPEVTQTPSHQVTQMGQEVILRCVPISNHLYFYWYRQILGQKVEFLVSFYNNEISEKSEIFDDQFSVERPDGSNFTLKIRSTKLEDSAMYFCASTEAGGIAKNIQYFGAGTRLSVL.

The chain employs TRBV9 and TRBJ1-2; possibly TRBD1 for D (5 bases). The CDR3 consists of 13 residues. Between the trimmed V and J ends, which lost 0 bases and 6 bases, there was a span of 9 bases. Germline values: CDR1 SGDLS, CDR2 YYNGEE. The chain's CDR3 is CASSVAGGHGYTF. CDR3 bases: TGTGCCAGCAGCGTAGCCGGGGGACATGGCTACACCTTC.